This T cell receptor (beta chain) was sequenced in a study of blood T cell repertoires in COVID-19. Whole-study context: Donors in the United States, Italy and Spain gave samples during acute or convalescent COVID-19. PBMCs, B-cell-depleted T cells, or T cells provided the cDNA or gDNA that made up the material.

Everyone who took part was 18 to 89 years old, and they came from about 25 US areas. Clones were read by immunoSEQ multiplex PCR, and TCRdb kept only the in-frame ones, dropping some. This sample yields 150,000 to 200,000 clones, of which approximately 80% are seen a single time; 11% belongs to the top ten. V dropped 4 bases and J dropped 3 bases, with 10 bases sitting between them. The germline CDR1 and CDR2 sequences are SGHRS and YFSETQ. The CDR3 extends over 13 amino acids. The chain has TRBV5-1 and TRBJ1-1, with a weak D call TRBD1 (5 bases). Sequenced material: PBMCs or T cells enriched from blood (not recorded which). The source of this sequence is a man aged 50 to 59 who had recovered from COVID-19. CDR3 DNA: TGCGCCAGCAGCCTCAAGACAGACACTGAAGCTTTCTTT. Translation: CASSLKTDTEAFF. The full variable domain, its missing parts supplied by reference TRBV5-1 and TRBJ1-1, is KAGVTQTPRYLIKTRGQQVTLSCSPISGHRSVSWYQQTPGQGLQFLFEYFSETQRNKGNFPGRFSGRQFSNSRSEMNVSTLELGDSALYLCASSLKTDTEAFFGQGTRLTVV.